This T cell receptor (beta chain) was retrieved from a study of lymphopenia after photon versus proton radiotherapy. The study's findings and limits: Under photons, naive T cells and diversity fell while effector/memory populations rose. Authors raise, but do not show, better survival with proton therapy. Oligoclonal CD8+ Temra expansion after nadir drove photon patients' diversity drop.

With regard to this clone: What it binds is unknown.

Deletions cut 7 bases from V and 0 bases from J, with 8 bases between. The germline gives CDR1 SNHLY, CDR2 FYNNEI. This CDR3 is built from 13 residues. Libraries were prepared by immunoSEQ multiplex PCR; TCRdb keeps only in-frame clonotypes and omits some of them. Found here are 65,000 to 70,000 clones, about nine tenths of them singletons; the top ten hold approximately 2.6%. The chain is built from TRBV2 and TRBJ2-3, with D uncertain. The receptor's source is a woman aged 65 to 85 with pancreatic cancer. Sequences were derived from peripheral blood, sampled from a patient treated with photon-based radiotherapy. CDR3 loop: CASKFTSTDTQYF. In nucleotides, the CDR3 is TGTGCCAGCAAATTCACTAGCACAGATACGCAGTATTTT.